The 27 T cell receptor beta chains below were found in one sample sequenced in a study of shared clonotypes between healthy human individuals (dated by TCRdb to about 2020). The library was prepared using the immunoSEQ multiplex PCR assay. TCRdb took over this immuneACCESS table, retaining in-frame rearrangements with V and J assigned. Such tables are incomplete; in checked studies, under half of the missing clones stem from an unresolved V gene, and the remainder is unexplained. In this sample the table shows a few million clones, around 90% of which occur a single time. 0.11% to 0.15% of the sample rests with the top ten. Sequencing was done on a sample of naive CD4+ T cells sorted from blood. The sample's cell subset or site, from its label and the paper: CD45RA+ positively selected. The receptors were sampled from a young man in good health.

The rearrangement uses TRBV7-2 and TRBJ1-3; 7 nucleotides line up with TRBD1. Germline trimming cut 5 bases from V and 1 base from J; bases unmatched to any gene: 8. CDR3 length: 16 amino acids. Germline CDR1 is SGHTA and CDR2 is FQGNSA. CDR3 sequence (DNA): TGTGCCAGCAGCCTAGACCTGACAGGGTCTGGAAACACCATATATTTT. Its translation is CASSLDLTGSGNTIYF.

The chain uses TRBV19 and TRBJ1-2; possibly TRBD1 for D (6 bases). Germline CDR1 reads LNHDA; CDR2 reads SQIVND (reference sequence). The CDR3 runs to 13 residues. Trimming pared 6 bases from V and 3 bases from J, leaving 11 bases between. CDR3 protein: CASRGQMDYGYTF. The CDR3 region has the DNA TGTGCCAGTAGAGGACAGATGGACTATGGCTACACCTTC. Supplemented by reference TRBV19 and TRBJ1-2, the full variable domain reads DGGITQSPKYLFRKEGQNVTLSCEQNLNHDAMYWYRQDPGQGLRLIYYSQIVNDFQKGDIAEGYSVSREKKESFPLTVTSAQKNPTAFYLCASRGQMDYGYTFGSGTRLTVV.

The chain's CDR3 is CASSEGLAMNTEAFF. The CDR3 DNA reads as TGTGCCAGCAGTGAAGGGTTGGCTATGAACACTGAAGCTTTCTTT. This chain joins TRBV2 and TRBJ1-1; D remains unclear. Trimming removed 1 base from V and 0 bases from J, with 9 bases in between. The germline V gene has CDR1 SNHLY and CDR2 FYNNEI. The CDR3 consists of 15 residues.

This CDR3 is CASSPGQDYGGYTF. CDR3 sequence (DNA): TGTGCCAGCTCACCCGGACAGGATTATGGAGGCTACACCTTC. V usage is TRBV18 and J usage is TRBJ1-2; 7 positions agree with TRBD1. This CDR3 has 14 residues. Germline values: CDR1 KGHSH, CDR2 LQKENI. V dropped 3 bases and J dropped 8; count of bases not matched to a gene: 9.

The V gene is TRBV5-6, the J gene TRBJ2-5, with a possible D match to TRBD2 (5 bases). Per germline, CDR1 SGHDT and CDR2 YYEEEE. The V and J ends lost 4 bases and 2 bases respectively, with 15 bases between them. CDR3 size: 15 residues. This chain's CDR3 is CASSGGPSLQETQYF. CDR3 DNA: TGTGCCAGCAGCGGAGGACCGAGCCTGCAAGAGACCCAGTACTTC.

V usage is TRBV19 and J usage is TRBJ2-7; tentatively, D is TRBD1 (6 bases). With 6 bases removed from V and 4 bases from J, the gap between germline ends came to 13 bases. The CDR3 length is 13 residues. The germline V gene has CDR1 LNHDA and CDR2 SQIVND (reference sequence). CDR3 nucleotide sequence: TGTGCCAGTAGGGAACAGGGTTTTTACGAGCAGTACTTC. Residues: CASREQGFYEQYF.

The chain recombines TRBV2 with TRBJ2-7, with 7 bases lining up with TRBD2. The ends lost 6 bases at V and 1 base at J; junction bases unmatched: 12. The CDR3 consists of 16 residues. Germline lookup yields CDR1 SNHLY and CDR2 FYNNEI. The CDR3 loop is CASRAEGGLYSYEQYF. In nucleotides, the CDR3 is TGTGCCAGCAGGGCTGAGGGAGGGCTATATTCCTACGAGCAGTACTTC.

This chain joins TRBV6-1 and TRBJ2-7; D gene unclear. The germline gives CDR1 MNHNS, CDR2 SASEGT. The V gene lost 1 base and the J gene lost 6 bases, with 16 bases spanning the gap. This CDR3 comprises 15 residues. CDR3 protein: CASSEVGGSRTEQYF. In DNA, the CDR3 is TGTGCCAGCAGTGAAGTTGGTGGCAGCCGCACCGAGCAGTACTTC.

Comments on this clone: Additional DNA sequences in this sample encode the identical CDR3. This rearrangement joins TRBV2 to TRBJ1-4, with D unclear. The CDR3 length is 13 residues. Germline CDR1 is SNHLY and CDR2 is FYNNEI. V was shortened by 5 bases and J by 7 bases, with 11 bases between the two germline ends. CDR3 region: CASSPGVSEKLFF. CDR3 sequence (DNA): TGTGCCAGCAGTCCGGGAGTCTCTGAAAAACTGTTTTTT.

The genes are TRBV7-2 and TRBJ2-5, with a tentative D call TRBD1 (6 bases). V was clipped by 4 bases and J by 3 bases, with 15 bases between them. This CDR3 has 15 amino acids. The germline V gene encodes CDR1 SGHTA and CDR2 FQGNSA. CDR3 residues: CASSSTGRGEETQYF. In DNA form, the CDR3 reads TGTGCCAGCAGCTCGACGGGCAGGGGAGAAGAGACCCAGTACTTC.

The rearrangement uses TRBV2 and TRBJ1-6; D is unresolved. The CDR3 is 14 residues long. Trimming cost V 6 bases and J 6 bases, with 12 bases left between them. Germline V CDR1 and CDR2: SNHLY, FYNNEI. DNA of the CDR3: TGTGCCAGCAGGTCGGGAGCGGGTAATTCACCCCTCCACTTT. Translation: CASRSGAGNSPLHF. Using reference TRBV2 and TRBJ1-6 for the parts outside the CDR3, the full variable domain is EPEVTQTPSHQVTQMGQEVILRCVPISNHLYFYWYRQILGQKVEFLVSFYNNEISEKSEIFDDQFSVERPDGSNFTLKIRSTKLEDSAMYFCASRSGAGNSPLHFGNGTRLTVT.

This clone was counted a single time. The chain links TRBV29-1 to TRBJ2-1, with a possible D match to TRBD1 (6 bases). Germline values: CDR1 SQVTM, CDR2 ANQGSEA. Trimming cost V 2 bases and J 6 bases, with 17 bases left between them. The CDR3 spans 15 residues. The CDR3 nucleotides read TGCAGCGTTGAACAGGGGACGGTGCTGGGCAATGAGCAGTTCTTC. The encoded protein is CSVEQGTVLGNEQFF.

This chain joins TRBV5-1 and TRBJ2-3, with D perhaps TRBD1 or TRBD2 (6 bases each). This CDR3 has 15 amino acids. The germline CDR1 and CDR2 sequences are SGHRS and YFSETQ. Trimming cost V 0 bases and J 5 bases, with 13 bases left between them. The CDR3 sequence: CASSLVPGAQDTQYF. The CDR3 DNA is TGCGCCAGCAGCTTGGTCCCGGGGGCTCAAGATACGCAGTATTTT.

Here the CDR3 reads CASSRETHAYEQYF. The DNA for the CDR3 is TGTGCCAGCAGCCGAGAGACTCACGCCTACGAGCAGTACTTC. This sequence joins TRBV6-6 and TRBJ2-7; D gene uncertain. Germline loops: CDR1 MNHNY, CDR2 SVGAGI (reference sequence). This CDR3 has 14 amino acids. With 6 bases removed from V and 2 bases from J, the gap between germline ends came to 14 bases.

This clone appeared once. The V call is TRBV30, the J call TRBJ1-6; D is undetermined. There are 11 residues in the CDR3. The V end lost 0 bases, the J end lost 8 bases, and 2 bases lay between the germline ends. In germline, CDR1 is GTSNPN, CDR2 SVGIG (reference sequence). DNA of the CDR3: TGTGCCTGGAGTGTCGATTCACCCCTCCACTTT. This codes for CAWSVDSPLHF.

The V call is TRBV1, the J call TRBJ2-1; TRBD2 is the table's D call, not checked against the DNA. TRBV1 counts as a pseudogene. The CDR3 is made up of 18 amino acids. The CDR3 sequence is CTSSQDPRPRGEHNEQFF. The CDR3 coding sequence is TGCACCAGCAGCCAAGATCCCCGGCCTCGGGGGGAGCACAATGAGCAGTTCTTC.

DNA for the CDR3: TGTGCCAGCAGCTTTGGGACTGGAGTCACCGGGGAGCTGTTTTTT. Translating it yields CASSFGTGVTGELFF. The V call is TRBV5-6, the J call TRBJ2-2; tentatively, D is TRBD2 (6 bases). This CDR3 has 15 amino acids. Trimming cost V 2 bases and J 4 bases, with 12 bases left between them. Per the germline V gene, CDR1 is SGHDT and CDR2 is YYEEEE.

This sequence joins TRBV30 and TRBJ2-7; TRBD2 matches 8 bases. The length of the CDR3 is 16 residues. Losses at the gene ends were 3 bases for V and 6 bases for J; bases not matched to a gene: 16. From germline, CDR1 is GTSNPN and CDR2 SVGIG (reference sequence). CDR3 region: CAWSPSGLAGFPEQYF. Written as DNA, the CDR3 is TGTGCCTGGAGCCCCTCGGGGCTAGCGGGTTTTCCCGAGCAGTACTTC.

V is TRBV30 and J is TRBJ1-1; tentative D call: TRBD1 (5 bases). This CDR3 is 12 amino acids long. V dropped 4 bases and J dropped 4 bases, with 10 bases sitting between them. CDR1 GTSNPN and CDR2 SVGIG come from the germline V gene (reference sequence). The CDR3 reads CAWNRLTTEAFF. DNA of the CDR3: TGTGCCTGGAACAGGTTAACCACTGAAGCTTTCTTT.

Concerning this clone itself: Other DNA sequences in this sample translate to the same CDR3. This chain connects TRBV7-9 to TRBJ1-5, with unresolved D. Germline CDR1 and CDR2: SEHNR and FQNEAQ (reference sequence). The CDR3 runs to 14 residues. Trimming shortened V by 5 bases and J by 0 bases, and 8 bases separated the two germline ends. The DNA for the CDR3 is TGTGCCAGCAGCCCGGGCGATAGCAATCAGCCCCAGCATTTT. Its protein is CASSPGDSNQPQHF.

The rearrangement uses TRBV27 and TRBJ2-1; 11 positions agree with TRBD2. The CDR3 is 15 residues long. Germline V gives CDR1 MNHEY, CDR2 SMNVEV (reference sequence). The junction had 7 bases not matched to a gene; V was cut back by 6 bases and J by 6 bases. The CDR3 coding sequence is TGTGCCAGCAGACCTCTAGCGGGAGGACCCAATGAGCAGTTCTTC. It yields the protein CASRPLAGGPNEQFF.

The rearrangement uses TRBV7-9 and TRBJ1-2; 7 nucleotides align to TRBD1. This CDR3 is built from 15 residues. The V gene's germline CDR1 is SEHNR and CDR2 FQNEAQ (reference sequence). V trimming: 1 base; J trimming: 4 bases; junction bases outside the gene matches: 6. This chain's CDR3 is CASSLGGRGTYGYTF. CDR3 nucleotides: TGTGCCAGCAGCTTAGGGGGCAGGGGGACCTATGGCTACACCTTC.

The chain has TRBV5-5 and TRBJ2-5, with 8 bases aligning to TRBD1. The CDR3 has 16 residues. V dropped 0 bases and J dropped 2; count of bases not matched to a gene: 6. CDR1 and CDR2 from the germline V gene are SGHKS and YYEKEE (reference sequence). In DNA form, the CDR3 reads TGTGCCAGCAGCTTGGGAGGACAGGGACTTCAAGAGACCCAGTACTTC. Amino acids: CASSLGGQGLQETQYF.

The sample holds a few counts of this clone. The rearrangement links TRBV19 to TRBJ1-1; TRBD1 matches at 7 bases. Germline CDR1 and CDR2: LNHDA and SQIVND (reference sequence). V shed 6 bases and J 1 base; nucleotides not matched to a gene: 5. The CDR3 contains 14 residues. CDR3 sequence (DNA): TGTGCCAGTAGAATGGACAGGACGAACACTGAAGCTTTCTTT. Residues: CASRMDRTNTEAFF. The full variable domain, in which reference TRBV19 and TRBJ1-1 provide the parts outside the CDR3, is DGGITQSPKYLFRKEGQNVTLSCEQNLNHDAMYWYRQDPGQGLRLIYYSQIVNDFQKGDIAEGYSVSREKKESFPLTVTSAQKNPTAFYLCASRMDRTNTEAFFGQGTRLTVV.

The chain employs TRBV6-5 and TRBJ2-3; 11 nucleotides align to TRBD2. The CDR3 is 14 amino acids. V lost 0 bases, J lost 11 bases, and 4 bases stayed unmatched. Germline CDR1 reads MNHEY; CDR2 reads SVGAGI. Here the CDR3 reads CASSYSGLAAQQYF. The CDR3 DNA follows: TGTGCCAGCAGTTACTCGGGACTAGCGGCCCAGCAGTATTTT.

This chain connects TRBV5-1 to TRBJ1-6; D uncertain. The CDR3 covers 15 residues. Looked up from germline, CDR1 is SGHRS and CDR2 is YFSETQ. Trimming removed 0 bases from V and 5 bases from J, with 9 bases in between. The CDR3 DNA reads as TGCGCCAGCAGCTTGGAGCGGGTTCATAATTCACCCCTCCACTTT. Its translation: CASSLERVHNSPLHF. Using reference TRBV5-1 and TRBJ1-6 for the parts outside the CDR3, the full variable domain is KAGVTQTPRYLIKTRGQQVTLSCSPISGHRSVSWYQQTPGQGLQFLFEYFSETQRNKGNFPGRFSGRQFSNSRSEMNVSTLELGDSALYLCASSLERVHNSPLHFGNGTRLTVT.

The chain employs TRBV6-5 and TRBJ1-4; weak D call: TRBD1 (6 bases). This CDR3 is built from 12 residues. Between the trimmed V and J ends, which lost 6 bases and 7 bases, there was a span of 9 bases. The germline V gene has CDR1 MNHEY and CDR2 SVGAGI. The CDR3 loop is CASRGASEKLFF. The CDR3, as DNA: TGTGCCAGCAGGGGGGCGAGTGAAAAACTGTTTTTT.